The 15 T cell receptor beta chains in this list originate from one sample, sequenced in a study of T-cell reconstitution after alpha-beta-depleted transplantation in children. Preparation of the TCRbeta library used unique molecular identifiers. TCRdb fed the PCR reads into MiXCR, producing one record per CDR3 protein. The sample has hundreds of thousands of distinct CDR3 sequences; roughly 10% are singletons. Sequencing was performed on PBMCs, taken before TCRalphabeta/CD19-depleted stem cell transplant. The receptors were sampled from a child under 10 years old with inherited bone marrow failure, due to receive a stem cell transplant.

This clonotype was found many times. This rearrangement joins TRBV12-3 or TRBV12-4 to TRBJ1-1, with D possibly being TRBD1 (6 bases). The CDR3 consists of 14 residues. The ends were cut back, 4 bases at V and 2 bases at J, with 11 bases in the middle. The CDR3 spells CASSWQGINTEAFF. In DNA, the CDR3 is TGTGCCAGCAGTTGGCAGGGGATCAACACTGAAGCTTTCTTT.

This clonotype was seen repeatedly, ten times or more. The rearrangement joins TRBV5-1 to TRBJ2-7, with no clear D. Trimming shortened V by 0 bases and J by 5 bases, and 12 bases separated the two germline ends. The CDR3 covers 14 residues. Germline CDR1 reads SGHRS; CDR2 reads YFSETQ. CDR3 bases: TGCGCCAGCAGCTTGGAGGCAGGTGGGCACGAGCAGTACTTC. This sequence encodes CASSLEAGGHEQYF.

This clonotype occurred many times. The gene calls are TRBV15 and TRBJ1-1; D is possibly TRBD1 (6 bases). Trimming took 8 bases from V and 4 from J, leaving 14 bases between them. The CDR3 is 13 residues long. CDR1 and CDR2 (germline): LNHNV, YYDKDF (reference sequence). The CDR3 loop is CATWDTRSTEAFF. CDR3 sequence (DNA): TGTGCCACCTGGGACACAAGGTCCACTGAAGCTTTCTTT. Full variable domain (outside the CDR3, taken from reference TRBV15 and TRBJ1-1): DAMVIQNPRYQVTQFGKPVTLSCSQTLNHNVMYWYQQKSSQAPKLLFHYYDKDFNNEADTPDNFQSRRPNTSFCFLDIRSPGLGDTAMYLCATWDTRSTEAFFGQGTRLTVV.

The rearrangement links TRBV29-1 to TRBJ2-3, with D tentatively TRBD2 (6 bases). Germline CDR1 is SQVTM and CDR2 is ANQGSEA. V lost 3 bases and J lost 2, with 18 bases in between. The CDR3 consists of 16 residues. In nucleotides, the CDR3 is TGCAGCGTTGATGGAACAACCGGGGGACTCACAGATACGCAGTATTTT. It codes for CSVDGTTGGLTDTQYF.

At least ten counts were recorded for this clonotype. V gene TRBV21-1 combines with J gene TRBJ1-5; no check of the table's D call, TRBD1, against the DNA was made. TRBV21-1 is a pseudogene locus. The CDR3 has 19 amino acids. DNA for the CDR3: TGTGCCAGCAGCAACGTCATATACCGGGACACTAGTAGCAATCAGCCCCAGCATTTT. Its translation: CASSNVIYRDTSSNQPQHF.

This chain joins TRBV30 and TRBJ2-1, with 9 bases identical to TRBD2. There are 15 residues in the CDR3. CDR1 GTSNPN and CDR2 SVGIG come from the germline V gene (reference sequence). J lost 0 bases, V lost 4 bases, and 4 bases had no gene match. The CDR3 nucleotides read TGTGCCTGGACTAGCGGGGCGAGCTCCTACAATGAGCAGTTCTTC. Its translation: CAWTSGASSYNEQFF.

This clonotype was counted at least ten times. This CDR3 reads CSVDRDRVIDEQYF. The CDR3 DNA sequence: TGCAGCGTCGACCGGGACAGGGTTATCGACGAGCAGTACTTC. This sequence joins TRBV29-1 and TRBJ2-7, with 9 bases lining up with TRBD1. This CDR3 is 14 amino acids long. Germline V gene data show CDR1 as SQVTM and CDR2 as ANQGSEA. V shed 6 bases, J shed 5 bases, and the junction held 11 bases outside the gene matches.

This sequence joins TRBV27 and TRBJ2-7; tentative D call: TRBD2 (5 bases). V was shortened by 2 bases and J by 5 bases, with 13 bases between the two germline ends. CDR3 size: 14 residues. The V gene's germline CDR1 is MNHEY and CDR2 SMNVEV (reference sequence). CDR3 DNA sequence: TGTGCCAGCAGTTTAATTCCCGGGGTTAACGAGCAGTACTTC. Translated, it gives CASSLIPGVNEQYF.

This clonotype was recorded many times. The rearrangement uses TRBV6-1 and TRBJ1-4, with 7 nucleotides matching TRBD1. Germline V gives CDR1 MNHNS, CDR2 SASEGT. V lost 8 bases to trimming and J lost 3 bases; unmatched junction nucleotides: 3. This CDR3 spans 13 amino acids. The chain's CDR3 is CASSGTANEKLFF. Written as DNA, the CDR3 is TGTGCCAGCTCCGGGACAGCTAATGAAAAACTGTTTTTT.

This clonotype showed up many times. The chain links TRBV24-1 to TRBJ2-1, with 9 bases that match TRBD2. V lost 3 bases, J lost 8 bases, and 7 bases stayed unmatched. Germline lookup yields CDR1 KGHDR and CDR2 SFDVKD. The CDR3 extends over 15 amino acids. CDR3 region: CATSDTEREVYEQFF. In DNA form, the CDR3 reads TGTGCCACCAGTGATACTGAGCGGGAGGTTTATGAGCAGTTCTTC.

The genes are TRBV6-2 or TRBV6-3 and TRBJ2-7; no firm D call. V was pared by 6 bases and J by 5 bases, with 14 bases between. The CDR3 has 13 residues. Germline assignment: CDR1 MNHEY and CDR2 SVGEGT. DNA for the CDR3: TGTGCCAGCAGCTGGTACCTTGGCAACGAGCAGTACTTC. Translated, it gives CASSWYLGNEQYF.

This clonotype was observed at least ten times. The chain employs TRBV5-5 and TRBJ2-1; TRBD2 matches 11 bases. This CDR3 is built from 15 residues. The V gene end was trimmed by 2 bases and the J gene end by 6 bases; junction bases not matched to a gene: 4. Germline CDR1 and CDR2: SGHKS and YYEKEE (reference sequence). The CDR3 spells CASSFSGTSGNEQFF. CDR3 in DNA: TGTGCCAGCAGCTTTTCTGGGACTAGCGGCAATGAGCAGTTCTTC.

This clonotype was recorded at least ten times. V and J are TRBV29-1 and TRBJ2-5; the D gene is possibly TRBD1 (6 bases). CDR1 and CDR2 (germline): SQVTM, ANQGSEA. V lost 6 bases and J lost 5, with 19 bases in between. CDR3 size: 14 residues. CDR3 sequence: CSVAGNREPETQYF. The CDR3 bases are TGCAGCGTAGCCGGGAACAGGGAGCCGGAGACCCAGTACTTC.

This clonotype turned up a few times. The rearrangement uses TRBV7-9 and TRBJ2-4; no firm D call. Germline CDR1 SEHNR, CDR2 FQNEAQ (reference sequence). The V end was cut by 5 bases, the J end by 9 bases, with 8 bases between. CDR3 length: 11 residues. CDR3 sequence (DNA): TGTGCCAGCAGCCTAGGTGGCATTCAGTACTTC. Translating gives CASSLGGIQYF.

At least ten counts were recorded for this clonotype. The chain recombines TRBV9 with TRBJ1-6; 9 nucleotides agree with TRBD1. V lost 2 bases to trimming and J lost 10 bases; unmatched junction nucleotides: 4. The CDR3 spans 14 residues. CDR1 and CDR2 (germline): SGDLS, YYNGEE. CDR3 sequence (DNA): TGTGCCAGCAGCGTTGGGACAGGGCACTCACCCCTCCACTTT. Translated, it gives CASSVGTGHSPLHF. The full variable domain, in which reference TRBV9 and TRBJ1-6 provide the parts outside the CDR3, is DSGVTQTPKHLITATGQRVTLRCSPRSGDLSVYWYQQSLDQGLQFLIQYYNGEERAKGNILERFSAQQFPDLHSELNLSSLELGDSALYFCASSVGTGHSPLHFGNGTRLTVT.